This T cell receptor beta chain stems from a study of CD8+ T cells in alopecia areata listed by TCRdb under 2018. Study-level background: The treated patients took part in an open-label pilot trial in which moderate-to-severe alopecia areata was treated with oral tofacitinib at 5 to 10 mg twice daily. The RNA source kit depended on sample type: the PAXgene miRNA kit for fixed scalp, the miRNeasy kit for PBMCs, and the RNeasy kit for mouse skin. TCRbeta CDR3 regions were amplified by immunoSEQ multiplex PCR using 35 Vbeta forward and 13 Jbeta reverse primers. Biopsies were taken from tofacitinib-treated patients at baseline and at 4 and 24 weeks of treatment, and a later scalp biopsy was taken in several of the tofacitinib-treated patients. Patients stayed on tofacitinib for 6 to 18 months and then had 6 months of follow-up off drug so that delayed response and recurrence could be assessed. High-throughput TCRbeta sequencing was used to examine T cell clonal expansion in alopecia areata in both the C3H/HeJ mouse model and human patients. Human TCRbeta sequencing covered scalp tissue and sorted CD4+ and CD8+ peripheral blood T cells from patchy and totalis/universalis alopecia areata patients and healthy controls. Scalp clonality was compared across normal scalp (n=4), patchy alopecia areata scalp (n=8), and alopecia totalis/universalis scalp (n=8). Paper-wide results and their limitations: Compared with normal scalp, lesional scalp, particularly in alopecia totalis/universalis, had higher clonality and more expanded CD8+ clones, which suggests antigenic drive. Unlike mouse skin, which is dominated by gammadelta T cells, normal human skin has resident alphabeta T cells that are also sequenced, and this complicates analysis of the scalp TCR repertoire. Shared TCR sequences between patients were less evident than in mice, which may be partly attributable to HLA diversity in the patient population.

Trimming leaves V shorter by 8 bases and J shorter by 6 bases, with the junction holding 9 bases beyond the gene matches. From the cysteine through the phenylalanine, the CDR3 covers 13 amino acids. Only CDR3 DNA remains: 39 bases, in frame from the first base. From a lookup of the germline V gene, CDR1 and CDR2 are SNHLY and FYNNEI. The library was prepared using the immunoSEQ multiplex PCR assay. For TCR sequencing, RNA was extracted from every sample and reverse transcribed into cDNA to serve as template. SuperScript III was used to make first-strand cDNA, primed with a 2:1 mix of oligo-dT and random hexamers. A synthetic immune receptor repertoire was used to assess amplification bias, and residual bias was removed computationally. Per the source publication's procedure: Raw reads were preprocessed to remove errors, and CDR3 was defined according to IMGT conventions as the region from the conserved cysteine to phenylalanine. Clonality was calculated as 1 minus Shannon entropy normalized by log2 of the number of productive unique TCRs. Whether each scalp clone was CD4 or CD8 was inferred by checking scalp TCRbeta sequences against the CD4 and CD8 repertoires from sorted blood. TCRdb re-hosts the immuneACCESS table, in-frame sequences only. Its copies lack some clones; in the studies checked, an unresolved V gene accounts for under half of them, and the cause for the rest is not known. Clone size and the V and J calls come from that table; the DNA yielded D and trimming. The sample table shows some 130,000 clones, and about 49% are seen once. The ten largest clones add up to 18% of the sample.

The time point label on this specimen signifies: baseline before oral tofacitinib. From alopecia areata patients, peripheral blood was collected along with lesional scalp punch biopsies. PBMCs were isolated by density centrifugation and stained for CD3, CD4 and CD8, and CD4+ and CD8+ T cells were sorted on a FACSAria. Concerning this clone itself: Its antigen is currently not known. Per-nucleotide qualities are absent, and no much larger clonotype sits a single base away.

This clonotype originated in a human donor with alopecia areata. Material: CD8+ T cells sorted from blood, obtained at week 0. The chain joins TRBV2 to TRBJ2-5; TRBD1 fits 7 bases in the junction. The DNA sequence reads TGTGCCAGCCTGAGGTCCAGGGGGAAGACCCAGTACTTC. This encodes CASLRSRGKTQYF.